Included here is one T cell receptor beta chain sequence, with context. The TCR beta library used iRepertoire HTBI primers with Arm-PCR amplification of CDR3. TCRdb used MiXCR to reprocess the multiplex PCR reads, holding one entry per CDR3 protein. This sample has around 500,000 distinct CDR3 sequences, with 15% to 20% found just once. This sample is drawn from a study of regulatory T cells in long-lasting Graves disease. As for time point: newly diagnosed GD, antithyroid drugs for less than 3 months. RNA extracted from PBMCs served as the sequencing template. Each patient gave roughly 10 milliliters of EDTA-anticoagulated peripheral blood. These data also formed part of another study, on T cells in Graves' hyperthyroidism and ophthalmopathy. Per that study: The HTBI primer set served for first-round RT-PCR of the TCR CDR3. Blood also contained most expanded thyroid clonotypes above 0.001.

The TCR sequence derives from a woman aged 35-60 years with Graves disease. The starting material was peripheral blood mononuclear cells (PBMCs), obtained at new diagnosis, from a patient treated with antithyroid drugs.

The DNA for the CDR3 is TGTGCCAGCAGCCCAATCTCATGGGGGCGGAACACTGAAGCTTTCTTT. It specifies CASSPISWGRNTEAFF. V and J are TRBV5-5 and TRBJ1-1; possibly TRBD1 for D (6 bases). The CDR3 totals 16 residues. Deletions cut 4 bases from V and 1 base from J, with 17 bases between. CDR1 and CDR2 (germline): SGHKS, YYEKEE (reference sequence).